The sample holds many counts of the clone carrying this T cell receptor beta chain. The antigen remains unidentified. This specimen comes from a study of neurological immune-mediated disorders. Study results and limitations: Private repertoires in all groups were suggested by the absence of shared CDR3 amino acid sequences among expanded clones across subjects.

From germline, CDR1 is DFQATT and CDR2 SNEGSKA (reference sequence). The CDR3 covers 14 residues. With 1 base removed from V and 0 bases from J, the gap between germline ends came to 4 bases. The cDNA was generated by 5'RACE with 10-nucleotide random UMIs. In each sequencing run, over 170 million TCR-beta sequences were generated from 15-18 subjects. TCRdb used MiXCR to reprocess the 5' RACE reads, holding one entry per CDR3 protein. This repertoire shows about 57,000 distinct CDR3 sequences, about 10% found once; its top ten account for 6.6%. Indicated time point: longitudinal time-point 1 (baseline). The unsorted libraries had their origin in 2 million PBMCs stored at -80 C.

The rearrangement uses TRBV20-1 and TRBJ1-6, with unresolved D. Specimen: PBMCs. This receptor was taken from a male donor with HTLV-1-associated myelopathy (HAM/TSP). In DNA form, the CDR3 reads TGCAGTGCTAGAGCGAGCTCCTATAATTCACCCCTCCACTTT. Its protein is CSARASSYNSPLHF.